One sample yielded the 30 T cell receptor beta chains listed below, sequenced in a study of post-analysis software for immune sequencing data. Unique molecular identifiers were built into the TCR beta cDNA libraries. TCRdb re-called the PCR reads with MiXCR, one entry per CDR3 protein. The sample has 600,000 to 750,000 distinct CDR3 sequences, more than 50% seen once. Antigens of these TCRs are unknown. Study-wide results and limits: The five TRBV segments detected at higher frequency in patients than in controls included TRBV5-6, TRBV5-1 and TRBV20-1.

Sequencing was done on a sample of blood. Receptor source: a girl between 2 and 10 years old with multiple sclerosis.

Many counts were recorded for this clonotype. This chain joins TRBV4-1 and TRBJ2-1; D gene uncertain. Germline V lookup: CDR1 MGHRA, CDR2 YSYEKL. The CDR3 is made up of 16 amino acids. Trimming pared 4 bases from V and 8 bases from J, leaving 21 bases between. The CDR3 reads CASSPPWLAGPYEQFF. CDR3 nucleotides: TGCGCCAGCAGCCCCCCTTGGTTAGCAGGCCCATATGAGCAGTTCTTC.

This sequence joins TRBV10-3 and TRBJ2-1; D tentatively fits TRBD1 or TRBD2 (6 bases each). CDR3 size: 18 residues. CDR1 ENHRY and CDR2 SYGVKD come from the germline V gene. The germline V and J ends were trimmed by 3 bases and 0 bases, with 18 bases remaining between them. The CDR3 loop is CAISEKVGRTDSYNEQFF. CDR3 bases: TGTGCCATCAGTGAAAAAGTGGGGAGGACAGACTCCTACAATGAGCAGTTCTTC.

The chain links TRBV12-3 or TRBV12-4 to TRBJ2-2; D gene unclear. This CDR3 comprises 14 residues. V lost 4 bases and J 7 bases, leaving 13 bases between the germline ends. The CDR3 coding sequence is TGTGCCAGCAGTTCTCCTGGGGTGGGCGGGGAGCTGTTTTTT. Residues: CASSSPGVGGELFF.

The V call is TRBV12-3 or TRBV12-4, the J call TRBJ2-1; D call uncertain. The ends were cut back, 1 base at V and 4 bases at J, with 14 bases in the middle. The CDR3 is 16 residues long. The CDR3 region has the DNA TGTGCCAGCAGTTTAGGGGATTGGTTTGGATACAATGAGCAGTTCTTC. Encoded protein: CASSLGDWFGYNEQFF.

The V and J genes are TRBV20-1 and TRBJ2-1; 7 nucleotides line up with TRBD2. V lost 3 bases, J lost 10 bases, and 12 bases stayed unmatched. The CDR3 is 14 residues long. Germline loops: CDR1 DFQATT, CDR2 SNEGSKA (reference sequence). The CDR3 loop is CSARGAALLAEQFF. CDR3 sequence (DNA): TGCAGTGCTAGGGGAGCGGCCCTACTAGCGGAGCAGTTCTTC.

The chain joins TRBV7-4 to TRBJ1-2; no definite D call. This CDR3 is 13 amino acids long. Germline lookup yields CDR1 SGHVT and CDR2 SQSDAQ. V gave up 4 bases and J gave up 3 bases, with 9 bases separating them. DNA for the CDR3: TGTGCCAGCAGCTCAGGACGGGACTATGGCTACACCTTC. This sequence encodes CASSSGRDYGYTF.

The genes are TRBV5-5 and TRBJ1-2; 8 nucleotides agree with TRBD1. V lost 0 bases to trimming and J lost 4 bases; unmatched junction nucleotides: 8. CDR1 is SGHKS, CDR2 YYEKEE, per germline (reference sequence). The length of the CDR3 is 16 residues. The CDR3 sequence is CASSLEGAGGTYGYTF. Written as DNA, the CDR3 is TGTGCCAGCAGCTTGGAGGGCGCAGGGGGCACCTATGGCTACACCTTC.

This chain joins TRBV20-1 and TRBJ2-7; no clear D. Germline V gene data show CDR1 as DFQATT and CDR2 as SNEGSKA (reference sequence). CDR3 length: 12 residues. Trimming removed 2 bases at V and 4 bases at J, with 9 bases between. CDR3 sequence: CSARYTLYEQYF. CDR3 sequence (DNA): TGCAGTGCTAGATATACACTGTACGAGCAGTACTTC.

This clonotype has a handful of counts. The CDR3 spells CASSYRVAAPLHF. The CDR3 DNA follows: TGCGCCAGCAGCTACCGGGTAGCTGCACCCCTCCACTTT. V usage is TRBV5-1 and J usage is TRBJ1-6, with unresolved D. From germline, CDR1 is SGHRS and CDR2 YFSETQ. This CDR3 has 13 amino acids. Trimming removed 3 bases at V and 11 bases at J, with 12 bases between.

The rearrangement uses TRBV20-1 and TRBJ2-4; D gene unclear. Trimming removed 6 bases at V and 0 bases at J, with 15 bases between. The CDR3 consists of 15 residues. Germline CDR1 and CDR2: DFQATT and SNEGSKA (reference sequence). CDR3 in amino acids: CSAQDVGLAKNIQYF. CDR3 DNA sequence: TGCAGTGCCCAGGACGTGGGTCTAGCCAAAAACATTCAGTACTTC.

The chain couples TRBV6-5 to TRBJ1-6; the D gene is possibly TRBD1 (5 bases). V lost 7 bases to trimming and J lost 7 bases, with 17 bases between them. The CDR3 is 15 amino acids. The germline CDR1 and CDR2 sequences are MNHEY and SVGAGI. The CDR3 is CASTRDAWGNSPLHF. CDR3 DNA: TGTGCCAGCACCAGGGACGCCTGGGGGAATTCACCCCTCCACTTT.

This clonotype occurred a few times. This chain connects TRBV6-1 to TRBJ2-7, with 10 bases fitting TRBD1. The germline CDR1 and CDR2 sequences are MNHNS and SASEGT. With 5 bases clipped from V and 3 bases from J, the junction kept 16 bases outside the gene matches. CDR3 length equals 18 residues. The chain's CDR3 is CASSPGTGAVSRVYEQYF. The CDR3 DNA follows: TGTGCCAGCAGTCCCGGGACAGGGGCCGTGTCGCGGGTCTACGAGCAGTACTTC.

This clonotype appeared a few times. The V gene is TRBV20-1, the J gene TRBJ2-1; TRBD2 matches at 11 bases. The V segment lost 3 bases and the J segment 4 bases; nucleotides outside the gene matches: 8. The CDR3 runs to 16 residues. Germline lookup yields CDR1 DFQATT and CDR2 SNEGSKA (reference sequence). The CDR3 coding sequence is TGCAGTGCTAGCCGCCCGACTAGCGGGAAATACAATGAGCAGTTCTTC. It codes for CSASRPTSGKYNEQFF.

The gene calls are TRBV20-1 and TRBJ2-3; TRBD2 matches at 11 bases. Germline CDR1 DFQATT, CDR2 SNEGSKA (reference sequence). The CDR3 is 17 residues long. V shed 5 bases, J shed 3 bases, and the junction held 13 bases outside the gene matches. The CDR3 reads CSAPTSGRSIRTDTQYF. In nucleotides, the CDR3 is TGCAGTGCTCCTACTAGCGGGAGATCGATTCGGACAGATACGCAGTATTTT.

V is TRBV6-4 and J is TRBJ1-6; D uncertain. Trimming took 6 bases from V and 5 from J, leaving 11 bases between them. The CDR3 loop spans 14 amino acids. The germline V gene encodes CDR1 MRHNA and CDR2 SNTAGT. CDR3 in DNA: TGTGCCAGCAGCTGGGGAACGGATAATTCACCCCTCCACTTT. Residues: CASSWGTDNSPLHF.

The chain recombines TRBV5-1 with TRBJ1-6, with a possible D match to TRBD1 (6 bases). V lost 2 bases, J lost 15 bases, and 15 bases lay in between. Germline values: CDR1 SGHRS, CDR2 YFSETQ. This CDR3 region has 13 residues. The CDR3: CASSFSSDSYLHF. DNA for the CDR3: TGCGCCAGCAGCTTTTCTTCGGACAGCTACCTCCACTTT.

This chain joins TRBV11-2 and TRBJ2-1; 7 nucleotides agree with TRBD2. This CDR3 comprises 16 residues. Looked up from germline, CDR1 is SGHAT and CDR2 is FQNNGV. The ends lost 4 bases at V and 3 bases at J; junction bases unmatched: 9. Here the CDR3 reads CASSSLRERLYNEQFF. DNA of the CDR3: TGTGCCAGCAGCTCCCTGCGGGAGAGGCTCTACAATGAGCAGTTCTTC.

The count of this clonotype is one. The V call is TRBV5-1, the J call TRBJ2-2; 10 bases are a match to TRBD2. The junction had 10 bases not matched to a gene; V was cut back by 0 bases and J by 5 bases. This CDR3 has 18 residues. Germline CDR1 SGHRS, CDR2 YFSETQ. CDR3 sequence reads: CASSLEASGSRSTGELFF. The CDR3 DNA reads TGCGCCAGCAGCTTGGAGGCTAGCGGGAGTCGTAGTACCGGGGAGCTGTTTTTT.

This clonotype occurred a few times. J is TRBJ2-3 and V is TRBV6-5; D is uncertain. V was cut by 1 base and J by 3 bases, with 14 bases left in between. Germline-derived CDR1 and CDR2 are MNHEY and SVGAGI. This CDR3 region has 16 residues. The CDR3 sequence: CASSYLSPIGTDTQYF. As DNA, the CDR3 is TGTGCCAGCAGTTACTTGAGCCCAATTGGGACAGATACGCAGTATTTT.

This CDR3 reads CASSHPVQNTEAFF. In DNA form, the CDR3 reads TGTGCCAGCAGCCATCCGGTACAGAACACTGAAGCTTTCTTT. This chain connects TRBV14 to TRBJ1-1; D is undetermined. Trimming took off 3 bases at V and 1 base at J, with 9 bases between the two ends. The CDR3 is 14 amino acids. Germline V CDR1 and CDR2: SGHDN, FVKESK.

In DNA, the CDR3 is TGCAGCGGGGGGGGGACAGAAAGCAACTATGGCTACACCTTC. Its protein product is CSGGGTESNYGYTF. V and J are TRBV29-1 and TRBJ1-2; the match to TRBD1 covers 7 bases. The CDR3 covers 14 residues. V shed 7 bases, J shed 2 bases, and the junction held 10 bases outside the gene matches. Germline lookup yields CDR1 SQVTM and CDR2 ANQGSEA.

The chain combines TRBV7-8 with TRBJ1-5, with D unclear. Germline CDR1 SGHVS, CDR2 FQNEAQ. CDR3 length: 14 amino acids. The V end was cut by 2 bases, the J end by 1 base, with 6 bases between. CDR3 loop: CASSLIRSNQPQHF. In nucleotides, the CDR3 is TGTGCCAGCAGCTTAATAAGAAGCAATCAGCCCCAGCATTTT.

About this clonotype: A read error may produce the germline difference seen at one junction end. The J gene is TRBJ2-5, the V gene TRBV12-3 or TRBV12-4, with D possibly TRBD1 on 6 matching bases. The length of the CDR3 is 11 residues. The CDR3 DNA sequence: TGTACCAGCAGTCTCAGGGGGACCCAGTACTTC. Its protein product is CTSSLRGTQYF.

The chain has TRBV29-1 and TRBJ2-3; D is perhaps TRBD2 (6 bases). CDR3 length: 12 amino acids. V dropped 6 bases and J dropped 6 bases, with 13 bases sitting between them. The germline gives CDR1 SQVTM, CDR2 ANQGSEA. CDR3: CSVPSRGDTQYF. CDR3 nucleotide sequence: TGCAGCGTCCCCTCCCGGGGGGATACGCAGTATTTT.

This clonotype occurred once. The rearrangement uses TRBV28 and TRBJ2-4, with D tentatively TRBD1 (6 bases). The germline CDR1 and CDR2 sequences are MDHEN and SYDVKM. V lost 6 bases and J 0 bases, leaving 15 bases between the germline ends. The CDR3 has 16 amino acids. The CDR3 sequence: CASRDTGTLAKNIQYF. CDR3 DNA: TGTGCCAGCAGGGATACAGGGACCCTAGCCAAAAACATTCAGTACTTC.

The CDR3 region is CASNSFGGSTDTQYF. The DNA for the CDR3 is TGTGCCAGCAACTCCTTTGGGGGGAGCACAGATACGCAGTATTTT. The chain has TRBV7-2 and TRBJ2-3; D might be TRBD2 (6 bases). CDR1 is SGHTA, CDR2 FQGNSA, per germline. V was clipped by 7 bases and J by 0 bases, with 14 bases between them. The CDR3 runs 15 residues.

The V gene is TRBV12-3 or TRBV12-4, the J gene TRBJ1-2; TRBD1 might be the D (5 bases). The CDR3 consists of 15 residues. The V end was cut by 1 base, the J end by 4 bases, with 13 bases between. The CDR3, as DNA: TGTGCCAGCAGTTTAGGGGGGAGCCTTAGCTATGGCTACACCTTC. Its translation: CASSLGGSLSYGYTF.

The chain has TRBV12-3 or TRBV12-4 and TRBJ2-5; D is undetermined. The CDR3 runs 12 residues. V was shortened by 6 bases and J by 7 bases, with 12 bases between the two germline ends. The CDR3 region has the DNA TGTGCCAGCAGCTCCCCCTCCGGGACCCAGTACTTC. This sequence encodes CASSSPSGTQYF.

This rearrangement joins TRBV6-5 to TRBJ1-2, with unresolved D. This CDR3 is built from 13 residues. Trimming removed 3 bases from V and 6 bases from J, with 11 bases in between. Germline CDR1 MNHEY, CDR2 SVGAGI. The CDR3 DNA reads TGTGCCAGCAGTTATAAACGGAAAGATGGCTACACCTTC. The encoded protein is CASSYKRKDGYTF.

This clonotype was recorded once. The chain recombines TRBV5-1 with TRBJ2-5; D might be TRBD1 (5 bases). Trimming cost V 0 bases and J 13 bases, with 19 bases left between them. The germline gives CDR1 SGHRS, CDR2 YFSETQ. This CDR3 region has 14 residues. Here the CDR3 DNA reads TGCGCCAGCAGCTTGGAACCAGGGTCTATGGTTCCGTACTTC. This translates into CASSLEPGSMVPYF.